This TCR beta chain emerged from a study of T cell responses to AZD1222 COVID-19 vaccine. Study context: It was second doses at about 4 or about 12 weeks that were pooled. Regarding the study as a whole: Spike regions recognized by vaccine-associated CD4 TCRs spanned the protein, led by 160-218 and 743-854. Once two AZD1222 doses were given, Spike-specific TCR breadth and depth went up. Just five or six AZD1222 recipients tested seropositive at baseline.

About this clone itself: What it recognizes is unknown.

The method was immunoSEQ multiplex PCR; TCRdb's version includes in-frame clones alone and lacks a portion of them. This table holds around 97,000 clones, roughly nine tenths found once. V shed 5 bases, J shed 3 bases, and the junction held 8 bases outside the gene matches. Germline V gene sequence: CDR1 MNHEY, CDR2 SVGAGI. The CDR3 runs to 15 residues. The TCR originated in an adult in good health. Sequenced here: peripheral blood, sampled on day 0 of AZD1222 vaccination. The V gene is TRBV6-5, the J gene TRBJ2-7, with 9 bases lining up with TRBD1. CDR3 sequence: CASSRTGTGHYEQYF. Written as DNA, the CDR3 is TGTGCCAGCAGTAGAACCGGGACAGGGCACTACGAGCAGTACTTC.